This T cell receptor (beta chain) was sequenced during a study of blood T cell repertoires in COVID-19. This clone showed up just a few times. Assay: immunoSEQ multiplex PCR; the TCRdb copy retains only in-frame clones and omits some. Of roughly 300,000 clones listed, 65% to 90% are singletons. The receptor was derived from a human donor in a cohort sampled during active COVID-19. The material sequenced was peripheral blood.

DNA of the CDR3: TGTGCCAGCAGTTACCCAAATCTTTCCGCCCGGACCGGGGAGCTGTTTTTT. This sequence encodes CASSYPNLSARTGELFF. The J gene is TRBJ2-2, the V gene TRBV6-2 or TRBV6-3; D remains unclear. V lost 2 bases and J 5 bases, leaving 18 bases between the germline ends. Germline-derived CDR1 and CDR2 are MNHEY and SVGEGT. The CDR3 runs to 17 residues.